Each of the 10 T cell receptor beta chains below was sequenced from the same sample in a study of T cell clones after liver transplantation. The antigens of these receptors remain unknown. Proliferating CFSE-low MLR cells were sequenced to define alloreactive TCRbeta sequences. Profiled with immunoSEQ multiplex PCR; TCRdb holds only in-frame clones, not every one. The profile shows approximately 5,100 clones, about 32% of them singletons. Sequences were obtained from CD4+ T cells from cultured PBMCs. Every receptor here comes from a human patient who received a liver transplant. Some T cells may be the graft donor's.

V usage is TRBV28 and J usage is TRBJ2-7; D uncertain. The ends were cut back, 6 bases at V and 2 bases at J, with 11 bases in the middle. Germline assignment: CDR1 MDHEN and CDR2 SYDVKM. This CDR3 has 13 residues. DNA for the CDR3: TGTGCCAGCAGCTCCCAGGTCCCCTACGAGCAGTACTTC. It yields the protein CASSSQVPYEQYF. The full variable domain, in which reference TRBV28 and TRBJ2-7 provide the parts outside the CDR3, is DVKVTQSSRYLVKRTGEKVFLECVQDMDHENMFWYRQDPGLGLRLIYFSYDVKMKEKGDIPEGYSVSREKKERFSLILESASTNQTSMYLCASSSQVPYEQYFGPGTRLTVT.

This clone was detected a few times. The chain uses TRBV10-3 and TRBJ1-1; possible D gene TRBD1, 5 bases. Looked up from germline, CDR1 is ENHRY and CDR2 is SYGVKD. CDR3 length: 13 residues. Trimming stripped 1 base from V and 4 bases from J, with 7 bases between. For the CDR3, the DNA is TGTGCCATCAGTGAGTACAGGCCCACTGAAGCTTTCTTT. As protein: CAISEYRPTEAFF.

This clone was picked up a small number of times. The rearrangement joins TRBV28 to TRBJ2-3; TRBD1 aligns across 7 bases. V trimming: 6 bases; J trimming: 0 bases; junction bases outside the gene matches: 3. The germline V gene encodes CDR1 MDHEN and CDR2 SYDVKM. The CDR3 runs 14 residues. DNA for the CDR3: TGTGCCAGCAGGACAGGGTTTAGCACAGATACGCAGTATTTT. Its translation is CASRTGFSTDTQYF.

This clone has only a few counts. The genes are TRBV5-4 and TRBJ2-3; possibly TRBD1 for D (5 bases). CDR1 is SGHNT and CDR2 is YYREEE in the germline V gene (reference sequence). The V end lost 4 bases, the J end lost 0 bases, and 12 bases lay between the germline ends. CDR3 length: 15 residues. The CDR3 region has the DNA TGTGCCAGCAGCCAAGATAGGGGTAGCACAGATACGCAGTATTTT. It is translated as CASSQDRGSTDTQYF.

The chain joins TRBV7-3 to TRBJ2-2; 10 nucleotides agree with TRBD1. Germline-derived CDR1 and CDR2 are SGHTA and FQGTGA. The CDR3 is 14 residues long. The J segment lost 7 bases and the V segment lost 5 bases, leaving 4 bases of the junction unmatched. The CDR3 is CASSPGQGYGELFF. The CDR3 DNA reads TGTGCCAGCAGCCCGGGACAGGGGTACGGGGAGCTGTTTTTT.

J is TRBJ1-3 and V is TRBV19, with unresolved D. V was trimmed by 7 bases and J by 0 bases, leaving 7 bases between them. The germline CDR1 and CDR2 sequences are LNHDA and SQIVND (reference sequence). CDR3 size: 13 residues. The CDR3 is CASISNSGNTIYF. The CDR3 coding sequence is TGTGCCAGTATTTCAAACTCTGGAAACACCATATATTTT.

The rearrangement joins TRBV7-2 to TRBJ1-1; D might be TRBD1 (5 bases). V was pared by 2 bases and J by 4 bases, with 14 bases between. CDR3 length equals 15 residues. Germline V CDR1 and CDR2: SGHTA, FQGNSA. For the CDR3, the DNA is TGTGCCAGCAGCTTACCTCCCAGGGCCGCCACTGAAGCTTTCTTT. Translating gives CASSLPPRAATEAFF. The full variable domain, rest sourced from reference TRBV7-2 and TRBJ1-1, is GAGVSQSPSNKVTEKGKDVELRCDPISGHTALYWYRQSLGQGLEFLIYFQGNSAPDKSGLPSDRFSAERTGGSVSTLTIQRTQQEDSAVYLCASSLPPRAATEAFFGQGTRLTVV.

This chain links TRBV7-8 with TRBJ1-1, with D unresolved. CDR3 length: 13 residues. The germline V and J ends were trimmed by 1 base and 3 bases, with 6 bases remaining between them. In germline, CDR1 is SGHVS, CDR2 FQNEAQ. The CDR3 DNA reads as TGTGCCAGCAGCTTAGGTCAGTACACTGAAGCTTTCTTT. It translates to CASSLGQYTEAFF.

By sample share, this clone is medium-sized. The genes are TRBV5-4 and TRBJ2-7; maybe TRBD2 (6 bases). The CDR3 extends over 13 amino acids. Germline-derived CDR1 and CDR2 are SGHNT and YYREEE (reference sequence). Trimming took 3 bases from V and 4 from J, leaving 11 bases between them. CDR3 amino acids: CASSSPDYYEQYF. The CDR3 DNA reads TGTGCCAGCAGCTCGCCGGACTATTACGAGCAGTACTTC. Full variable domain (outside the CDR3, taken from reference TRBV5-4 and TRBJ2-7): ETGVTQSPTHLIKTRGQQVTLRCSSQSGHNTVSWYQQALGQGPQFIFQYYREEENGRGNFPPRFSGLQFPNYSSELNVNALELDDSALYLCASSSPDYYEQYFGPGTRLTVT.

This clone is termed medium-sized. This CDR3 is CASSEYIEQYF. CDR3 nucleotides: TGTGCCAGCAGTGAATACATCGAGCAGTACTTC. The chain employs TRBV25-1 and TRBJ2-7; D unresolved. CDR1 MGHDK and CDR2 SYGVNS come from the germline V gene. V lost 0 bases and J lost 6, with 3 bases in between. This CDR3 has 11 residues.